The 7 T cell receptor beta chains presented below share a single source sample, sequenced in a study of blood T cell repertoires in COVID-19. Clones were sequenced by immunoSEQ multiplex PCR, and TCRdb holds only the in-frame ones, with some missing. The sample lists over 350,000 clones, 70% to 90% occurring once. The specimen sequenced was peripheral blood. Source of these receptors: a woman aged 25 to 45 with active or convalescent COVID-19.

The chain couples TRBV6-4 to TRBJ2-1, with TRBD2 matching over 10 bases. Germline V CDR1 and CDR2: MRHNA, SNTAGT. This CDR3 is built from 16 residues. V lost 0 bases, J lost 8 bases, and 7 bases stayed unmatched. The CDR3 sequence is CASSDSSGGQVDEQFF. The CDR3 nucleotides are TGTGCCAGCAGTGACTCTAGCGGGGGGCAGGTCGATGAGCAGTTCTTC.

V usage is TRBV3-1 (or the pseudogene TRBV3-2) and J usage is TRBJ2-5; TRBD2 might be the D (7 bases). The germline V and J ends were trimmed by 1 base and 4 bases, with 13 bases remaining between them. Germline V gene lookup returns CDR1 LGHDT and CDR2 YNNKEL (reference sequence). CDR3 length: 15 residues. In DNA, the CDR3 is TGTGCCAGCAGCCAAGGTGGGGGGGCCCCAGAGACCCAGTACTTC. Translation: CASSQGGGAPETQYF.

The sample holds one count of this clone. The rearrangement links TRBV12-3 or TRBV12-4 to TRBJ1-2; possibly TRBD1 for D (6 bases). The CDR3 runs to 13 residues. Trimming shortened V by 5 bases and J by 4 bases, and 11 bases separated the two germline ends. The CDR3 here is CASSVGAGYGYTF. CDR3 in DNA: TGTGCCAGCAGTGTGGGGGCTGGCTATGGCTACACCTTC.

This clone has a single count. This chain connects TRBV15 to TRBJ2-5, with 7 bases fitting TRBD1. This CDR3 region has 15 residues. V lost 0 bases and J lost 9; bases outside the gene matches: 10. Germline V gives CDR1 LNHNV, CDR2 YYDKDF (reference sequence). The CDR3 is CATSREVPGQAPQYF. The CDR3 DNA follows: TGTGCCACCAGCAGAGAGGTCCCCGGACAGGCCCCCCAGTACTTC.

The chain is built from TRBV11-2 and TRBJ2-7, with 14 bases matching TRBD2. V was clipped by 5 bases and J by 1 base; unmatched bases: 7. The CDR3 is 17 amino acids. Looked up from germline, CDR1 is SGHAT and CDR2 is FQNNGV. The CDR3 bases are TGTGCCAGCAGCCCGGGACTAGCGGGGGTAAAATCCTACGAGCAGTACTTC. It encodes CASSPGLAGVKSYEQYF.

The chain joins TRBV29-1 to TRBJ2-1, with D unresolved. Germline V gives CDR1 SQVTM, CDR2 ANQGSEA. V shed 7 bases and J shed 4 bases, with 8 bases lying between them. The CDR3 length is 11 residues. The CDR3 DNA is TGCAGCGGATACAGATACAATGAGCAGTTCTTC. This translates into CSGYRYNEQFF.

The chain combines TRBV5-1 with TRBJ2-1, with 8 positions matching TRBD2. V gave up 4 bases and J gave up 6 bases; unmatched junction bases: 3. The germline gives CDR1 SGHRS, CDR2 YFSETQ. The CDR3 totals 13 residues. The CDR3 loop is CASSIGLANEQFF. The CDR3 nucleotides are TGCGCCAGCAGCATAGGACTAGCCAATGAGCAGTTCTTC. The whole variable domain, filled in from reference TRBV5-1 and TRBJ2-1, reads KAGVTQTPRYLIKTRGQQVTLSCSPISGHRSVSWYQQTPGQGLQFLFEYFSETQRNKGNFPGRFSGRQFSNSRSEMNVSTLELGDSALYLCASSIGLANEQFFGPGTRLTVL.